The source of this T cell receptor beta chain is a study of CD4+ T cells in melanoma. As concerns this clone: What it binds is unknown.

The germline V gene has CDR1 DFQATT and CDR2 SNEGSKA (reference sequence). The CDR3 sequence is 11 residues long. V was pared by 4 bases and J by 7 bases, with 10 bases between. Study findings and constraints: A reported correlation linked neoantigen-specific CD4+ T cells to CD8+, macrophage and B cell function. Reportedly, melanoma neoantigen-specific CD4+ T cells showed varied differentiation states.

Method: immunoSEQ multiplex PCR; TCRdb's copy keeps in-frame clones and lacks some. The repertoire holds around 100,000 clones, roughly 90% seen once, with roughly 3.1% in the top ten. Sequenced sample: peripheral blood. V is TRBV20-1 and J is TRBJ1-2; D is possibly TRBD1 (5 bases). The sequence was collected from a human donor with melanoma. CDR3 residues: CSATGSGGYTF. The DNA for the CDR3 is TGCAGTGCTACAGGGTCGGGTGGCTACACCTTC.